A selection of T cell receptor beta chains follows, all from one sample in a study of T cells in localized non-small cell lung cancer. Measured with immunoSEQ multiplex PCR; TCRdb has only the in-frame clones, and not every one. The sample shows tens of thousands of clones, just over 85% of them seen only once. Sequencing used peripheral blood, obtained before any cancer treatment. These receptors were collected from a male donor at least 60 years old with stage III squamous cell lung carcinoma. The CDR3 runs from the conserved cysteine through the conserved F or W. D genes are given only for firm matches. Only part of the rows carry a size: once, few, many, or a class if the clone is expanded.

CDR3,DNA,size,J,D,V
CAISDGRLGGNTIYF,TGTGCCATCAGTGACGGCAGATTGGGAGGAAACACCATATATTTT,NA,TRBJ1-3,NA,TRBV10-3
CASSFRQDRSEQYF,TGTGCCAGCAGCTTTCGACAGGATCGGTCCGAGCAGTACTTC,NA,TRBJ2-7,NA,TRBV7-2
CASSVGGANTEAFF,TGTGCCAGCAGCGTAGGTGGAGCGAACACTGAAGCTTTCTTT,medium-sized,TRBJ1-1,NA,TRBV9
CASSSYGGGAGELFF,TGTGCCAGCAGCTCGTATGGGGGAGGCGCCGGGGAGCTGTTTTTT,NA,TRBJ2-2,NA,TRBV7-3
CASSIQGAANYGYTF,TGTGCCAGCAGCATACAGGGGGCCGCTAACTATGGCTACACCTTC,once,TRBJ1-2,TRBD1,TRBV6-5
CASRATGLGNEKLFF,TGTGCCAGCAGGGCGACAGGGTTAGGTAATGAAAAACTGTTTTTT,NA,TRBJ1-4,TRBD1,TRBV5-6
CASSGPKGQGGPEAFF,TGTGCCAGCAGTGGTCCTAAGGGACAGGGAGGTCCTGAAGCTTTCTTT,hyperexpanded,TRBJ1-1,TRBD1,TRBV2
CASSLGTGANNYGYTF,TGTGCCAGCAGCTTAGGGACAGGGGCCAATAACTATGGCTACACCTTC,NA,TRBJ1-2,TRBD1,TRBV7-8
CASSVDSGGTNEKLFF,TGTGCCAGCAGCGTCGATTCAGGAGGGACTAATGAAAAACTGTTTTTT,NA,TRBJ1-4,NA,TRBV9
CASSPGQFNGYTF,TGTGCCAGCAGTCCGGGACAGTTTAATGGCTACACCTTC,NA,TRBJ1-2,TRBD1,TRBV28
CASSKNPGSGNTIYF,TGTGCCAGCAGTAAAAACCCCGGCTCTGGAAACACCATATATTTT,NA,TRBJ1-3,NA,TRBV6-5
CASSLPGTTEAFF,TGCGCCAGCAGCTTGCCGGGGACCACTGAAGCTTTCTTT,few,TRBJ1-1,NA,TRBV5-1
CASSLRSNQPQHF,TGTGCCAGCAGCTTACGAAGCAATCAGCCCCAGCATTTT,NA,TRBJ1-5,NA,TRBV7-2
CASSVVGGKNTEAFF,TGTGCCAGCAGCGTAGTGGGGGGGAAGAACACTGAAGCTTTCTTT,few,TRBJ1-1,NA,TRBV9
CASSLFAGVGETQYF,TGTGCCAGCAGCTTATTCGCGGGAGTAGGAGAGACCCAGTACTTC,NA,TRBJ2-5,TRBD2,TRBV7-3
CASRPGQSYQPQHF,TGTGCCAGCAGACCGGGACAGTCCTATCAGCCCCAGCATTTT,NA,TRBJ1-5,TRBD1,TRBV28
CASSPTGENTGELFF,TGTGCCAGCAGCCCGACAGGGGAGAACACCGGGGAGCTGTTTTTT,NA,TRBJ2-2,TRBD1,TRBV7-3
CASSAPPGRDTGANVLTF,TGTGCCAGCAGTGCTCCCCCGGGCAGGGATACTGGGGCCAACGTCCTGACTTTC,NA,TRBJ2-6,NA,TRBV6-1
CASSLEWRGQETQYF,TGTGCCAGCAGCCTGGAGTGGCGGGGGCAAGAAACCCAGTACTTC,NA,TRBJ2-5,NA,TRBV7-2
CASSTASGGAGDTQYF,TGTGCCAGCAGCACAGCTAGCGGGGGGGCTGGAGATACGCAGTATTTT,NA,TRBJ2-3,TRBD2,TRBV7-2
CASSLIAGGPLSGNEQFF,TGTGCCAGCAGTCTAATAGCGGGAGGGCCTTTATCTGGGAATGAGCAGTTCTTC,once,TRBJ2-1,TRBD2,TRBV2
CASSLPTVAGGTDTQYF,TGTGCCAGCAGTTTACCAACAGTGGCGGGGGGCACAGATACGCAGTATTTT,NA,TRBJ2-3,TRBD2,TRBV27
CASSDRRGYEQYF,TGTGCCAGCAGTGACCGGCGGGGGTACGAGCAGTACTTC,NA,TRBJ2-7,TRBD2,TRBV6-4
CATREDSGANVLTF,TGTGCCACCCGGGAGGACTCTGGGGCCAACGTCCTGACTTTC,NA,TRBJ2-6,TRBD2,TRBV6-1
CASTLGRGKETQYF,TGCGCCAGCACCCTAGGACGGGGAAAAGAGACCCAGTACTTC,once,TRBJ2-5,NA,TRBV5-1
CASSRDRVGKTDTQYF,TGTGCCAGCAGCCGGGACAGAGTGGGAAAGACAGATACGCAGTATTTT,NA,TRBJ2-3,NA,TRBV21-1
CASSPGTSYNSPLHF,TGTGCCAGCAGCCCGGGGACCTCCTATAATTCACCCCTCCACTTT,NA,TRBJ1-6,NA,TRBV2
CASSLRTGGLGTGELFF,TGTGCCAGCAGTTTACGGACAGGGGGCCTTGGCACCGGGGAGCTGTTTTTT,NA,TRBJ2-2,TRBD1,TRBV27
CASSLVSYYEQYF,TGCGCCAGCAGCTTAGTCTCCTACTACGAGCAGTACTTC,NA,TRBJ2-7,NA,TRBV5-1
CASSLGGGGLSGANVLTF,TGCGCCAGCAGCTTGGGGGGAGGCGGCCTCTCTGGGGCCAACGTCCTGACTTTC,NA,TRBJ2-6,NA,TRBV5-1
CAIRTGENTEAFF,TGTGCCATCAGGACAGGGGAGAACACTGAAGCTTTCTTT,NA,TRBJ1-1,TRBD1,TRBV10-3
CASSSAGAHTEAFF,TGTGCCAGCAGTTCTGCTGGGGCGCATACTGAAGCTTTCTTT,NA,TRBJ1-1,NA,TRBV27
CASSLGGPGTF,TGTGCCAGCAGCTTAGGGGGGCCTGGCACCTTC,NA,TRBJ1-2,NA,TRBV7-9
CASSSDRSSTDTQYF,TGTGCCAGCAGCTCCGACAGGTCGAGCACAGATACGCAGTATTTT,NA,TRBJ2-3,NA,TRBV7-3
CASSMVAGELFF,TGTGCCAGTAGTATGGTGGCCGGGGAGCTGTTTTTT,NA,TRBJ2-2,NA,TRBV19
CASSPRTGGYNEQFF,TGTGCCAGCTCACCAAGAACGGGGGGATACAATGAGCAGTTCTTC,NA,TRBJ2-1,TRBD2,TRBV18
CASRRGLAHEQYF,TGTGCCAGCAGGAGGGGCCTTGCCCACGAGCAGTACTTC,NA,TRBJ2-7,NA,TRBV28
CASSLVVVEETQYF,TGCGCCAGCAGCTTGGTTGTTGTAGAAGAGACCCAGTACTTC,NA,TRBJ2-5,NA,TRBV5-1
CASSVGGRRGQETQYF,TGTGCCAGCAGCGTAGGAGGCAGGCGAGGCCAAGAGACCCAGTACTTC,NA,TRBJ2-5,NA,TRBV9
CASSLAGQGVYGYTF,TGTGCCAGCAGCTTGGCCGGACAGGGGGTCTATGGCTACACCTTC,NA,TRBJ1-2,TRBD1,TRBV5-4
CASSALGTSGGKETQYF,TGTGCCAGCAGCGCCCTGGGGACTAGCGGAGGTAAAGAGACCCAGTACTTC,few,TRBJ2-5,TRBD2,TRBV9
CASSLRYEQYF,TGTGCCAGCAGCCTCAGATACGAGCAGTACTTC,NA,TRBJ2-7,NA,TRBV7-2
CASTLTGADNQPQHF,TGCGCCAGCACCCTGACAGGGGCCGACAATCAGCCCCAGCATTTT,NA,TRBJ1-5,TRBD1,TRBV5-1
CASSQVGTANEKLFF,TGTGCCAGCAGCCAAGTCGGGACAGCAAATGAAAAACTGTTTTTT,NA,TRBJ1-4,TRBD1,TRBV4-2
CASSLDRGPLHF,TGTGCCAGCAGCTTAGATCGTGGACCCCTCCACTTT,few,TRBJ1-6,NA,TRBV7-8
CAWSVLSVGGPQETQYF,TGTGCCTGGAGTGTACTCTCGGTTGGCGGGCCCCAAGAGACCCAGTACTTC,NA,TRBJ2-5,NA,TRBV30
CASRRQGIMNTEAFF,TGTGCCAGCAGACGACAGGGAATCATGAACACTGAAGCTTTCTTT,NA,TRBJ1-1,TRBD1,TRBV27
CASSLDGGVAYEQYF,TGCGCCAGCAGCTTGGATGGGGGGGTCGCCTACGAGCAGTACTTC,NA,TRBJ2-7,TRBD2,TRBV5-1
CASTAGVGGELFF,TGTGCCAGTACTGCAGGGGTAGGCGGGGAGCTGTTTTTT,NA,TRBJ2-2,NA,TRBV19
CASSPGTERGISPLHF,TGCGCCAGCAGCCCCGGGACGGAGCGCGGAATTTCACCCCTCCACTTT,few,TRBJ1-6,NA,TRBV5-1
CASSPTRDSLTDTQYF,TGTGCCAGCAGCCCTACTCGGGACTCCCTCACAGATACGCAGTATTTT,once,TRBJ2-3,NA,TRBV13
CASSHDQGTSVYGYTF,TGTGCCAGCAGCCATGATCAAGGGACTTCTGTCTATGGCTACACCTTC,NA,TRBJ1-2,NA,TRBV5-8
CASSFYISSSTSVNEQFF,TGTGCCAGCAGCTTTTATATAAGCTCGAGTACGTCCGTGAATGAGCAGTTCTTC,NA,TRBJ2-1,NA,TRBV5-5